The rows below give T cell receptor beta chains drawn from one sample of a study of blood T cell repertoires in COVID-19. Clones were sequenced by immunoSEQ multiplex PCR, and TCRdb holds only the in-frame ones, with some missing. The sample lists around 58,000 clones, about nine tenths occurring once. Input material: peripheral blood. These receptors all stem from a human donor with active COVID-19. The donor label of this sample is uncertain. The CDR3 runs from the conserved cysteine through the conserved F or W. A D gene is named only where the DNA matches it firmly.

>TRBV6-2/TRBV6-3|TRBD1|TRBJ1-1
CASTPSGTGVRNTEAFF
>TRBV11-2|TRBD1|TRBJ2-1
CASSLGQTYNEQFF
>TRBV27|TRBD2|TRBJ2-3
CASSLDYGRRTDTQYF
>TRBV24-1|TRBD1|TRBJ2-2
CATSDRRTGQGGELFF
>TRBV28|TRBD2|TRBJ2-7
CASSPRTSGRGSYEQYF
>TRBV7-6|TRBD1|TRBJ1-4
CASSFQGGANEKLFF
>TRBV6-5|NA|TRBJ2-7
CASTPGLVYEQYF
>TRBV5-1|NA|TRBJ1-1
CASSNSGGKAFF
>TRBV4-1|TRBD2|TRBJ2-7
CASSLTGTSVYEQYF
>TRBV6-1|NA|TRBJ1-2
CASSEAAGQGISGYTF
>TRBV28|NA|TRBJ2-7
CASSFADYEQYF
>TRBV27|NA|TRBJ1-3
CASSLSLGGGSTIYF
>TRBV28|NA|TRBJ2-7
CASSPHSSYEQYF
>TRBV5-6|NA|TRBJ1-1
CASSALRRGRASENTEAFF
>TRBV18|NA|TRBJ1-4
CASSPVISRVGEKLFF
>TRBV7-8|NA|TRBJ1-1
CASSLGGHTEAFF
>TRBV5-1|NA|TRBJ1-1
CASRLDWGNTEAFF
>TRBV28|NA|TRBJ1-1
CASIPGVNTEAFF
>TRBV5-6|NA|TRBJ2-7
CASSLSPVEAHEQYF
>TRBV19|NA|TRBJ2-7
CASSTGGQYFSYEQYF
>TRBV7-3|NA|TRBJ2-3
CASSLGRSTDTQYF
>TRBV6-2/TRBV6-3|TRBD1|TRBJ2-2
CASSNPGQGPTGELFF
>TRBV7-8|TRBD1|TRBJ2-1
CASSLEAETGASSYNEQFF
>TRBV6-1|NA|TRBJ1-1
CASSEAPGGTEAFF
>TRBV6-2/TRBV6-3|NA|TRBJ2-2
CASSLYTGELFF
>TRBV18|NA|TRBJ1-4
CASSPGGSATNEKLFF
>TRBV6-6|TRBD2|TRBJ2-4
CASSYPGGTAKNIQYF
>TRBV5-5|NA|TRBJ1-2
CASSLVAYGYTF
>TRBV30|TRBD2|TRBJ2-5
CAWSVSLAGEQETQYF
>TRBV18|TRBD1|TRBJ1-2
CASSPQQGANYGYTF
>TRBV7-3|TRBD1|TRBJ1-6
CASSMDRDNSPLHF
>TRBV6-5|NA|TRBJ2-3
CASRIGVDTQYF
>TRBV6-6|NA|TRBJ2-3
CASRAVGGQDTQYF
>TRBV4-1|NA|TRBJ1-1
CASSQDYRNTEAFF
>TRBV12-3/TRBV12-4|NA|TRBJ1-1
CASSLPLSAEAFF
>TRBV6-1|NA|TRBJ1-2
CASSESGARRNYGYTF
>TRBV5-1|TRBD1|TRBJ1-5
CASSVTGGGNQPQHF
>TRBV12-3/TRBV12-4|TRBD2|TRBJ2-2
CASRGTSPGELFF
>TRBV19|TRBD1|TRBJ1-2
CASSPRTGDGYTF
>TRBV3-1/TRBV3-2|TRBD1|TRBJ2-2
CASSQRTGDTGELFF
>TRBV7-2|NA|TRBJ1-2
CASSQTKGRYGYTF
>TRBV19|NA|TRBJ2-2
CASSTWDKYTGELFF
>TRBV27|TRBD1|TRBJ2-7
CASAYRDSSYEQYF
>TRBV19|TRBD1|TRBJ1-5
CASSIVGQGGNQPQHF
>TRBV14|NA|TRBJ2-2
CASSQTSTGELFF
>TRBV5-6|NA|TRBJ1-5
CASSRGIGAGKGNQPQHF
>TRBV27|NA|TRBJ2-5
CASSTSDRETQYF
>TRBV5-4|NA|TRBJ2-2
CASSLEGLPGELFF
>TRBV7-9|NA|TRBJ1-2
CASSLVNDWGYTF
>TRBV10-3|TRBD1|TRBJ1-5
CAISESGTGGNQPQHF
>TRBV27|TRBD1|TRBJ2-2
CASSRDRDSTGELFF
>TRBV19|NA|TRBJ1-1
CASSTPAQYVEAFF